Listed below are T cell receptor beta chains from one sample, sequenced in a study of T-cell memory formation after mild COVID-19. TCRdb reprocessed the 5' RACE reads via MiXCR and lists one record per CDR3 protein. The sample consists of under 300,000 distinct CDR3 sequences, 15% to 20% of them appearing once. Specimen: PBMCs or a T cell subset sorted from them (not recorded which). The receptors come from a man aged 18 to 29 who had mild COVID-19 (a few samples of this study predate the infection). Cell type and time point are not known. Each CDR3 is given with its conserved first and last residue. A D gene is named only where the DNA matches it firmly. Only some rows state a clone size, as once, few, many or a class for expanded clones.

D: NA; size: many; V: TRBV4-1; J: TRBJ2-3; DNA: TGCGCCAGCAGCCAAGAGCAGGCCCCTAGCACAGATACGCAGTATTTT; CDR3: CASSQEQAPSTDTQYF
D: NA; size: few; V: TRBV5-1; J: TRBJ2-1; DNA: TGCGCCAGCAGCTTCGAGGGGGGCGGTAGGAATGAGCAGTTCTTC; CDR3: CASSFEGGGRNEQFF
D: NA; size: NA; V: TRBV5-4; J: TRBJ2-5; DNA: TGTGCCAGCAGCTTGGGGGTTGAAGCGAAGGAGACCCAGTACTTC; CDR3: CASSLGVEAKETQYF
D: NA; size: few; V: TRBV12-3/TRBV12-4; J: TRBJ1-2; DNA: TGTGCCAGCAGTTTTGGCCCTCGGGCCCACGGGGGCTACACCTTC; CDR3: CASSFGPRAHGGYTF
D: NA; size: few; V: TRBV11-2; J: TRBJ2-5; DNA: TGTGCCACCCAGGACGGAGGGGGACCTAGGGCCCAGTACTTC; CDR3: CATQDGGGPRAQYF
D: TRBD2; size: many; V: TRBV4-3; J: TRBJ2-3; DNA: TGCGCCAGCACGAGGGTGGCGGGGGTTAGAGATACGCAGTATTTT; CDR3: CASTRVAGVRDTQYF
D: NA; size: many; V: TRBV6-1; J: TRBJ2-2; DNA: TGTGCCAGCAGTGAAGTACAAGTGAACACCGGGGAGCTGTTTTTT; CDR3: CASSEVQVNTGELFF
D: TRBD1; size: NA; V: TRBV18; J: TRBJ1-2; DNA: TGTGCCAGCGCGCCGGGACAGGAGATCTACTATGGCTACACCTTC; CDR3: CASAPGQEIYYGYTF
D: TRBD2; size: NA; V: TRBV4-2; J: TRBJ2-3; DNA: TGTGCCAGCAGCCAAGATCAATCCGGGGGGGCCCTCGCGGATACGCAGTATTTT; CDR3: CASSQDQSGGALADTQYF
D: NA; size: NA; V: TRBV2; J: TRBJ2-5; DNA: TGTGCCAGCAGTGAAACAGGGCCCAGACAAGAGACCCAGTACTTC; CDR3: CASSETGPRQETQYF
D: NA; size: few; V: TRBV12-3/TRBV12-4; J: TRBJ2-1; DNA: TGTGCCAGCAGTTTAGAAGCCGGGGGTCCTTACAATGAGCAGTTCTTC; CDR3: CASSLEAGGPYNEQFF
D: NA; size: NA; V: TRBV12-3/TRBV12-4; J: TRBJ1-3; DNA: TGTGCCAGCAGTTGGCAGACCGCTGGAAACACCATATATTTT; CDR3: CASSWQTAGNTIYF